Reported below is one T cell receptor beta chain. The germline V gene has CDR1 SGDLS and CDR2 YYNGEE. V was pared by 0 bases and J by 0 bases, with 7 bases between. The CDR3 loop spans 15 amino acids. The data stem from a study of blood T cell repertoires in COVID-19. Some clones are missing from TCRdb's copy, which holds only in-frame ones; the method was immunoSEQ multiplex PCR. The sample yields 250,000 to 350,000 clones, roughly 87% seen once. The sequence was collected from a woman aged 50 to 65 who had recovered from COVID-19. J is TRBJ2-1 and V is TRBV9; D gene unclear. Sequences were obtained from peripheral blood. CDR3 in DNA: TGTGCCAGCAGCGTAGCTCCTAACTCCTACAATGAGCAGTTCTTC. This codes for CASSVAPNSYNEQFF.